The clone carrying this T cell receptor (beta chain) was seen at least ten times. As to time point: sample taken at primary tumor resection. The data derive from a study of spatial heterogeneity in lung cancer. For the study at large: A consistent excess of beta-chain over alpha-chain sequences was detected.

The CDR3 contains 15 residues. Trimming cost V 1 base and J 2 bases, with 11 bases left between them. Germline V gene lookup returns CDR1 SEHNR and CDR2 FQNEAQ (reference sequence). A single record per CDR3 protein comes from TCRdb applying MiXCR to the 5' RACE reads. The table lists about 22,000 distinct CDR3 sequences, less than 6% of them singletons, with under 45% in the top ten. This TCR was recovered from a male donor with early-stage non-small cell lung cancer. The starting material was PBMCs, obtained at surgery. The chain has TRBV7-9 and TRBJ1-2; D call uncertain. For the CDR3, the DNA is TGTGCCAGCAGCTTAGGGGTAGCCCGCAACTATGGCTACACCTTC. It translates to CASSLGVARNYGYTF.